The 5 T cell receptor beta chains in this list originate from one sample, sequenced in a study of T cell repertoires in cytomegalovirus infection. The antigens these receptors bind are not known. A single record per CDR3 protein comes from TCRdb applying MiXCR to the reads. The table records around 900,000 distinct CDR3 sequences, approximately 31% of them present only once. The sequences come from cultured CD8+ T cells from PBMCs, collected from culture after CMV antigen stimulation. These receptors were obtained from a human donor in good health (CMV status not recorded). Some clones in this sample may be carry-over from other donors' samples.

V gene TRBV11-2 combines with J gene TRBJ2-6; 9 nucleotides line up with TRBD1. Germline V gene lookup returns CDR1 SGHAT and CDR2 FQNNGV. Trimming cost V 5 bases and J 0 bases; bases outside gene matches: 5. CDR3 size: 17 residues. Here the CDR3 DNA reads TGTGCCAGCAGCGACAGGGGGATAGGCTCTGGGGCCAACGTCCTGACTTTC. This codes for CASSDRGIGSGANVLTF.

This clonotype was seen just once. The rearrangement links TRBV19 to TRBJ1-5; D is perhaps TRBD1 (6 bases). CDR3 length: 15 residues. V was shortened by 5 bases and J by 6 bases, with 17 bases between the two germline ends. CDR1 LNHDA and CDR2 SQIVND come from the germline V gene (reference sequence). This CDR3 is CASSAGGHGGQPQHF. CDR3 nucleotide sequence: TGTGCCAGTAGTGCCGGGGGACACGGGGGTCAGCCCCAGCATTTT.

This clonotype was detected many times. The chain uses TRBV28 and TRBJ1-2, with 7 bases fitting TRBD1. The V and J ends lost 5 bases and 4 bases, in that order; junction bases with no gene match: 13. This CDR3 has 16 residues. Germline CDR1 is MDHEN and CDR2 is SYDVKM. The DNA of the CDR3 is TGTGCCAGCAGTACCCCCCGACAGGGTGGCGGCTATGGCTACACCTTC. It specifies CASSTPRQGGGYGYTF.

The chain is built from TRBV28 and TRBJ2-1, with TRBD1 identical over 10 bases. Trimming cost V 4 bases and J 8 bases; bases outside gene matches: 11. The CDR3 loop spans 16 amino acids. Germline V lookup: CDR1 MDHEN, CDR2 SYDVKM. The CDR3 DNA reads TGTGCCAGCAGTTCGGACGCGGGACAGGGGACCGATGAGCAGTTCTTC. Amino acids: CASSSDAGQGTDEQFF.

At least ten counts were recorded for this clonotype. The chain uses TRBV11-1 and TRBJ2-1; 7 positions match TRBD1. The CDR3 runs 19 residues. V lost 4 bases, J lost 0 bases, and 15 bases stayed unmatched. The germline V gene has CDR1 SGHAT and CDR2 FQDESV (reference sequence). The CDR3 spells CASSSPGTESTSSYNEQFF. CDR3 DNA sequence: TGTGCCAGCAGCTCACCCGGGACAGAAAGTACCAGCTCCTACAATGAGCAGTTCTTC.